Below are 8 T cell receptor beta chains sequenced from a single sample in a study of T cells in Graves' hyperthyroidism and ophthalmopathy. From RNA transcripts, TCR beta CDR3 regions were amplified. The TCR CDR3 was amplified in a first-round RT-PCR using the HTBI primer set. Using its own MiXCR run on the multiplex PCR reads, TCRdb lists one record per CDR3 protein. Of 600,000 to 650,000 distinct CDR3 sequences listed, roughly 20% were seen once; the top ten hold over 30%. Sequencing was performed on blood. Receptors were obtained from a man aged 30 to 45 with Graves' ophthalmopathy.

A few counts support this clonotype. The J gene is TRBJ2-2, the V gene TRBV3-1, with 10 nucleotides matching TRBD1. The CDR3 has 15 amino acids. V gave up 4 bases and J gave up 6 bases; unmatched junction bases: 5. CDR1 is LGHDT, CDR2 YNNKEL, per germline (reference sequence). This chain's CDR3 is CASSRTGGRAGELFF. In nucleotides, the CDR3 is TGTGCCAGCAGCCGGACAGGGGGAAGGGCCGGGGAGCTGTTTTTT.

This clonotype has a count of ten or more. For the CDR3, the DNA is TGTGCCAGCAGTTTAAGGATGGTGAGCTCCTACAATGAGCAGTTCTTC. This encodes CASSLRMVSSYNEQFF. The J gene is TRBJ2-1, the V gene TRBV28; D ambiguous. This CDR3 spans 16 amino acids. Trimming pared 2 bases from V and 0 bases from J, leaving 11 bases between. Germline V gives CDR1 MDHEN, CDR2 SYDVKM.

This clonotype came up many times. The CDR3 DNA reads TGTGCCAGCAGTTTGGACTCTAACACAGATACGCAGTATTTT. Translated: CASSLDSNTDTQYF. This rearrangement joins TRBV2 to TRBJ2-3; TRBD2 is a possible D gene (5 bases). Germline-derived CDR1 and CDR2 are SNHLY and FYNNEI. This CDR3 has 14 amino acids. V was shortened by 5 bases and J by 2 bases, with 11 bases between the two germline ends.

The chain recombines TRBV29-1 with TRBJ1-1, with 8 bases lining up with TRBD1. The CDR3 is 14 residues long. Trimming at V came to 6 bases and at J to 6 bases, leaving 12 bases not matched to a gene. Germline V gives CDR1 SQVTM, CDR2 ANQGSEA. As DNA, the CDR3 is TGCAGCGTCACAAGGACAGGGCGAGGAGCTGAAGCTTTCTTT. Its protein is CSVTRTGRGAEAFF.

This clonotype was seen more than once but under ten times. The rearrangement joins TRBV10-3 to TRBJ2-5, with D perhaps TRBD1 (5 bases). This CDR3 region has 13 residues. V lost 5 bases, J lost 7 bases, and 14 bases lay in between. Germline CDR1 is ENHRY and CDR2 is SYGVKD. The CDR3 DNA sequence: TGTGCCATCAGTTCCCCTCCGCAGGGGACCCAGTACTTC. Translating gives CAISSPPQGTQYF.

CDR3 sequence (DNA): TGTGCCAGCAGCAAAAGACAGGGGTCGATTGATCAGCCCCAGCATTTT. It is translated as CASSKRQGSIDQPQHF. The chain joins TRBV7-8 to TRBJ1-5; 8 bases are shared with TRBD1. Germline loops: CDR1 SGHVS, CDR2 FQNEAQ. This CDR3 spans 16 amino acids. J gave up 5 bases and V 5 bases, and 11 bases lay outside the gene matches. Based on the CDR3 plus reference TRBV7-8 and TRBJ1-5, the full variable domain is GAGVSQSPRYKVAKRGQDVALRCDPISGHVSLFWYQQALGQGPEFLTYFQNEAQLDKSGLPSDRFFAERPEGSVSTLKIQRTQQEDSAVYLCASSKRQGSIDQPQHFGDGTRLSIL.

The chain joins TRBV27 to TRBJ2-7; 11 nucleotides match TRBD2. In germline, CDR1 is MNHEY, CDR2 SMNVEV (reference sequence). There are 15 residues in the CDR3. V was pared by 3 bases and J by 6 bases, with 7 bases of the junction left unmatched. CDR3 amino acids: CASSFASGRPFEQYF. The CDR3 DNA reads TGTGCCAGCAGTTTTGCTAGCGGGAGGCCCTTCGAGCAGTACTTC.

This clonotype came up many times. V usage is TRBV11-2 and J usage is TRBJ1-5; possibly TRBD1 for D (6 bases). V shed 5 bases and J shed 14 bases, with 19 bases lying between them. Germline CDR1 reads SGHAT; CDR2 reads FQNNGV. The CDR3 is made up of 13 amino acids. DNA of the CDR3: TGTGCCAGCAGCCCCACCCTAGGACAGCCTAAGCATTTT. Amino acids: CASSPTLGQPKHF.